This T cell receptor (beta chain) is drawn from a study of blood T cell repertoires in COVID-19. The overall study: Samples of COVID-19 (acute and convalescent) were obtained from the United States, Italy and Spain. PBMCs, B-cell-depleted T cells, or T cells provided the cDNA or gDNA that made up the material.

The germline V gene has CDR1 MNHEY and CDR2 SVGEGT. V shed 5 bases and J 3 bases; nucleotides not matched to a gene: 2. CDR3 length equals 13 residues. Source study methods: Amplification of reference gene primers provided the estimated nucleated cell counts. The table came from immunoSEQ multiplex PCR; TCRdb's copy has only in-frame clones and leaves some out. From that table come the V and J calls and clone size; the DNA was used to work out D and trimming. The data contain about 370,000 clones, 70% to 90% of them singletons. Seattle cases were enrolled at active infection and followed longitudinally.

The gene calls are TRBV6-2 or TRBV6-3 and TRBJ2-5; 8 positions match TRBD1. The sample was peripheral blood. The receptor was isolated from a woman between 25 and 40 years old with COVID-19, enrolled during active disease. The CDR3 DNA sequence: TGTGCCAGCAGTCAGGACAGGGAAGAGACCCAGTACTTC. Residues: CASSQDREETQYF.